The clone carrying this T cell receptor (beta chain) has a single count. The source of the sample is a study of blood T cell repertoires in COVID-19. In the authors' methods: Reference gene primer amplification in the assay estimated nucleated cell counts. Using immunoSEQ multiplex PCR, the repertoire was profiled, and TCRdb retains in-frame clones only, with some absent. D and trimming come from the DNA, and the V and J calls and clone size come from that table. The top ten hold about 4.8% of the sample, which has roughly 200,000 clones, around 82% seen once. The CDR3 is 14 residues long. V was shortened by 0 bases and J by 7 bases, with 11 bases between the two germline ends. Germline assignment: CDR1 SGHDT and CDR2 YYEEEE.

Sequences were obtained from PBMCs or T cells enriched from blood (not recorded which). The receptor's source is a woman aged 50 to 60 who had been exposed to COVID-19. This rearrangement joins TRBV5-6 to TRBJ1-5; D perhaps matches TRBD1 (5 bases). As DNA, the CDR3 is TGTGCCAGCAGCTTGGAGGGCCGGGGGCAGCCCCAGCATTTT. This sequence encodes CASSLEGRGQPQHF. Full variable domain (remainder filled in from reference TRBV5-6 and TRBJ1-5): DAGVTQSPTHLIKTRGQQVTLRCSPKSGHDTVSWYQQALGQGPQFIFQYYEEEERQRGNFPDRFSGHQFPNYSSELNVNALLLGDSALYLCASSLEGRGQPQHFGDGTRLSIL.